There are a few counts of the clone carrying this T cell receptor beta chain. Its antigen is not identified. TRB rearrangements were amplified by multiplex PCR with BIOMED2 TRB-A/B primers. A single record per CDR3 protein comes from TCRdb applying MiXCR to the multiplex PCR reads. The profile shows 18,000 or so distinct CDR3 sequences, 30% to 45% of them singletons. Trimming cost V 5 bases and J 5 bases, with 7 bases left between them. The CDR3 length is 13 residues. This sample was taken from a study of T and B cells in COVID-19 patients. The overall study: Most recovered patients had mild to moderate COVID-19 treated as outpatients. Findings of the study overall: Active COVID-19 showed highly clonal TRB repertoires; recovery showed diversity and richness above healthy donors.

Blood genomic DNA input for TRB amplification was about 250-500 ng. The receptor was derived from a human donor with active COVID-19. The source material was blood. The chain is built from TRBV12-3 or TRBV12-4 and TRBJ1-6, with unresolved D. CDR3 DNA sequence: TGTGCCAGCAGTAACAGAGATAATTCACCCCTCCACTTT. It translates to CASSNRDNSPLHF.